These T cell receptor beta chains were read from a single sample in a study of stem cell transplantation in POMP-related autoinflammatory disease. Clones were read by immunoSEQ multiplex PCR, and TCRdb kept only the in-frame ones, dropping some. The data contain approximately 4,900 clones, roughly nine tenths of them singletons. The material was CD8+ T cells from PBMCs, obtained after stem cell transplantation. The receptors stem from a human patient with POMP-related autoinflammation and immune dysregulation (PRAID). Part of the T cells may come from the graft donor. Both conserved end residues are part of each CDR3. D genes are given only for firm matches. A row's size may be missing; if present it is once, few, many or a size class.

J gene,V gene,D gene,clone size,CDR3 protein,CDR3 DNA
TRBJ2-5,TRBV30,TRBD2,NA,CAWSVKREDQETQYF,TGTGCCTGGAGTGTTAAGCGGGAGGATCAAGAGACCCAGTACTTC
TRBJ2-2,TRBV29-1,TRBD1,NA,CSVERGRVGELFF,TGCAGCGTTGAAAGGGGGCGGGTCGGGGAGCTGTTTTTT
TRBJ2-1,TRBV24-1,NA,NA,CATSDLANSYNEQFF,TGTGCCACCAGTGATTTAGCTAATTCCTACAATGAGCAGTTCTTC
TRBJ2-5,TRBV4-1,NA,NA,CASSPPGAGSETQYF,TGCGCCAGCAGCCCTCCTGGGGCAGGGTCAGAGACCCAGTACTTC
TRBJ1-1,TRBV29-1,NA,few,CSVEGDVVEAFF,TGCAGCGTTGAAGGTGATGTTGTTGAAGCTTTCTTT
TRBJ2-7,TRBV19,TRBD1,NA,CASSIVGTGGYEQYF,TGTGCCAGTAGTATAGTCGGGACAGGGGGCTACGAGCAGTACTTC
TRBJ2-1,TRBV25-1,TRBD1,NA,CASSEGWGYGTDMDEQFF,TGTGCCAGCAGTGAGGGTTGGGGGTACGGGACAGACATGGATGAGCAGTTCTTC
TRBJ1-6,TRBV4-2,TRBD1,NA,CASSQSTGVKSSYNSPLHF,TGTGCCAGCAGCCAGTCGACAGGGGTCAAGAGCTCCTATAATTCACCCCTCCACTTT
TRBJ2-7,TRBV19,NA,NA,CASSKTLRGSHEQYF,TGTGCCAGTAGTAAAACTCTCAGGGGTTCCCACGAGCAGTACTTC
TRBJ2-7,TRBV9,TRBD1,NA,CASSEGTGGAEQYF,TGTGCCAGCAGTGAAGGGACAGGGGGGGCCGAGCAGTACTTC
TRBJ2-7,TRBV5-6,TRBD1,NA,CASSLDRGGEQYF,TGTGCCAGCAGCTTGGACAGGGGCGGCGAGCAGTACTTC
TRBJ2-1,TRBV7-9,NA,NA,CASSRSGGEQFF,TGTGCCAGCAGCCGTTCGGGCGGGGAGCAGTTCTTC
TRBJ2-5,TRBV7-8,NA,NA,CASNIGVETQYF,TGTGCCAGCAACATAGGTGTTGAGACCCAGTACTTC
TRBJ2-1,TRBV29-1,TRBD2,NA,CSGRAGGRNEQFF,TGCAGCGGTAGAGCGGGAGGACGCAATGAGCAGTTCTTC
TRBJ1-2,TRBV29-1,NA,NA,CSVDGTLWDYGYTF,TGCAGCGTTGACGGGACACTCTGGGACTATGGCTACACCTTC
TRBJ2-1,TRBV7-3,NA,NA,CASSLGVEQFF,TGTGCCAGCAGCTTAGGCGTGGAGCAGTTCTTC
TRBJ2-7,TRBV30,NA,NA,CAWTSPRITVDEQYF,TGTGCCTGGACTTCGCCCCGGATAACTGTGGACGAGCAGTACTTC
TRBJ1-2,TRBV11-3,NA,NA,CASSGTGEAGYTF,TGTGCCAGCAGCGGAACGGGGGAGGCTGGCTACACCTTC
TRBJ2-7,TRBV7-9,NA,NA,CASSLRLVGGEQYF,TGTGCCAGCAGCCTCCGGCTAGTGGGTGGCGAGCAGTACTTC
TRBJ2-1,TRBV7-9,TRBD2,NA,CASSLLAGGGNNEQFF,TGTGCCAGCAGCTTATTAGCGGGAGGCGGAAACAATGAGCAGTTCTTC
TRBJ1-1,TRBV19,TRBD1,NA,CASYGQADTEAFF,TGTGCCAGTTATGGACAGGCGGACACTGAAGCTTTCTTT
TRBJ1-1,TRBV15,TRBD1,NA,CATSRKRTGSTEAFF,TGTGCCACCAGCAGAAAACGGACAGGGAGCACTGAAGCTTTCTTT
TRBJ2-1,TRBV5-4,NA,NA,CASLPAGSNEQFF,TGTGCCAGCTTACCTGCGGGCAGCAATGAGCAGTTCTTC
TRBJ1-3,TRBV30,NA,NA,CAWSDILPGNTIYF,TGTGCCTGGAGTGACATTCTTCCTGGAAACACCATATATTTT
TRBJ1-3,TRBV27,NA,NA,CASSTSTGTGNTIYF,TGTGCCAGCAGTACTTCTACAGGGACTGGAAACACCATATATTTT
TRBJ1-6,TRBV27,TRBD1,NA,CASSLLGQANYNSPLHF,TGTGCCAGCAGTTTATTGGGACAGGCTAACTATAATTCACCCCTCCACTTT
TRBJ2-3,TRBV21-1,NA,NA,CASSNSRPRRTPGDTQYF,TGTGCCAGCAGCAATTCCCGTCCGCGTCGAACCCCGGGGGATACGCAGTATTTT
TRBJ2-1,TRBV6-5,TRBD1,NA,CASSLGQNNEQFF,TGTGCCAGCAGCCTGGGACAGAACAATGAGCAGTTCTTC
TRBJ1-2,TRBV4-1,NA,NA,CASSQGLSPLYGYTF,TGCGCCAGCAGCCAGGGGCTAAGTCCCCTCTATGGCTACACCTTC
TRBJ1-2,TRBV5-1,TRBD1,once,CASTGGYGYTF,TGCGCCAGCACAGGGGGCTATGGCTACACCTTC
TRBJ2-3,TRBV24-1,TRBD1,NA,CATSDPDRAIGTDTQYF,TGTGCCACCAGTGATCCTGACAGGGCCATAGGCACAGATACGCAGTATTTT
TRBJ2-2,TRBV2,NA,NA,CASSDWQGDGELFF,TGTGCCAGCAGTGACTGGCAGGGCGACGGGGAGCTGTTTTTT
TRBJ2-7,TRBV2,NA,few,CASQRSSYEQYF,TGTGCCAGCCAGCGGAGCTCCTACGAGCAGTACTTC
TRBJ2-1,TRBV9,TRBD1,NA,CASSDSGTVNNEQFF,TGTGCCAGCAGCGATTCCGGGACAGTGAACAATGAGCAGTTCTTC
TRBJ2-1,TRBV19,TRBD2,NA,CASSGLAVNEQFF,TGTGCCAGTAGTGGACTAGCTGTAAATGAGCAGTTCTTC
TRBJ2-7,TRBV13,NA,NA,CASSLGGPRYEQYF,TGTGCCAGCAGCTTAGGTGGGCCCCGATACGAGCAGTACTTC
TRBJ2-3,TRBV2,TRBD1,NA,CASSPKTGVTDTQYF,TGTGCCAGCAGTCCGAAGACAGGGGTCACAGATACGCAGTATTTT
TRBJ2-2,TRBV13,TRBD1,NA,CASSLGRSGGTGELFF,TGTGCCAGCAGCTTAGGCCGGTCAGGGGGTACCGGGGAGCTGTTTTTT
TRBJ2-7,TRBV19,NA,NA,CASSPGSSYEQYF,TGTGCCAGTAGCCCTGGGAGCTCCTACGAGCAGTACTTC
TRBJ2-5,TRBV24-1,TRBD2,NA,CATRAGGYETQYF,TGTGCCACCAGAGCGGGAGGATACGAGACCCAGTACTTC
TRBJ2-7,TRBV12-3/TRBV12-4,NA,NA,CASSQGLYEQYF,TGTGCCAGCAGTCAGGGGCTCTACGAGCAGTACTTC
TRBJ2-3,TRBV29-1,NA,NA,CSVESYTDTQYF,TGCAGCGTTGAATCGTACACAGATACGCAGTATTTT
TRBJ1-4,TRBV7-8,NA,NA,CASSLETELLSEKLFF,TGTGCCAGCAGCTTAGAAACGGAGCTCTTGAGTGAAAAACTGTTTTTT
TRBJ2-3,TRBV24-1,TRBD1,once,CATSAVGWDRGPDTQYF,TGTGCCACCAGTGCAGTCGGTTGGGACAGGGGGCCAGATACGCAGTATTTT
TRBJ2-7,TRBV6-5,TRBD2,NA,CASSYLAETLSYEQYF,TGTGCCAGCAGTTACCTAGCGGAGACCCTCTCCTACGAGCAGTACTTC
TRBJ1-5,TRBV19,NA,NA,CASSIGGSWQPQHF,TGTGCCAGTAGTATCGGTGGTTCTTGGCAGCCCCAGCATTTT
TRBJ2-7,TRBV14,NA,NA,CASSQVMGREQYF,TGTGCCAGCAGCCAAGTCATGGGGCGAGAGCAGTACTTC
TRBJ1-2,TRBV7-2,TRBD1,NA,CASSLEKVFRDRASDGYTF,TGTGCCAGCAGCTTAGAGAAAGTATTCCGGGACAGGGCTTCAGATGGCTACACCTTC